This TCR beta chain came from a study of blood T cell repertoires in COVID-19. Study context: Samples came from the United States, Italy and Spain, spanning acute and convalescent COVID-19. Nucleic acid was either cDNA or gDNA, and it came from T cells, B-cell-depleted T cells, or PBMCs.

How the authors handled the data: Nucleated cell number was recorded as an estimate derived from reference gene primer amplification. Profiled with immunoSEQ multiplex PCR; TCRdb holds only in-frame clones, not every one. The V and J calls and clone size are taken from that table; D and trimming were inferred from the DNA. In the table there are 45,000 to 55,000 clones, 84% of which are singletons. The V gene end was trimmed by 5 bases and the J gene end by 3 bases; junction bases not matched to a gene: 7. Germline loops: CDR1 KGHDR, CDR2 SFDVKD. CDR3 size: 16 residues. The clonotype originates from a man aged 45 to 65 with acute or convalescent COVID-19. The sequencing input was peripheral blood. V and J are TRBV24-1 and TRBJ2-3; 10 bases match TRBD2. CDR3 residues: CATSAASGGRTDTQYF. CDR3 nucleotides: TGTGCCACCAGTGCCGCTAGCGGGGGAAGGACAGATACGCAGTATTTT.